These 7 T cell receptor beta chains came from one sample sequenced in a study of cytomegalovirus exposure and HLA in healthy donors. The PCR used 60 Vbeta and 13 Jbeta primers. The protocol was immunoSEQ multiplex PCR, while the TCRdb copy is restricted to in-frame clones and leaves out a portion. The sample holds around 100,000 clones; less than 70% are singletons and the top ten take 2.2%. Sequencing input: PBMCs. The receptors here all came from a woman in her 30s in good health and CMV-seronegative.

The chain has TRBV10-3 and TRBJ2-1; 9 nucleotides align to TRBD2. With 7 bases clipped from V and 6 bases from J, the junction kept 7 bases outside the gene matches. The CDR3 runs to 14 residues. In germline, CDR1 is ENHRY, CDR2 SYGVKD. CDR3 sequence: CAIKTGTSLNEQFF. DNA for the CDR3: TGTGCCATCAAGACCGGGACTAGCCTCAATGAGCAGTTCTTC.

This chain connects TRBV28 to TRBJ1-3; no clear D. The CDR3 is 12 residues long. Germline V CDR1 and CDR2: MDHEN, SYDVKM. The ends were cut back, 9 bases at V and 9 bases at J, with 15 bases in the middle. The CDR3 DNA sequence: TGTGCCAGTACCCACCGGGATGGCACCATATATTTT. It encodes CASTHRDGTIYF.

This chain links TRBV5-1 with TRBJ2-6; TRBD1 matches at 7 bases. This CDR3 spans 19 amino acids. V was pared by 4 bases and J by 0 bases, with 13 bases of the junction left unmatched. CDR1 and CDR2 from the germline V gene are SGHRS and YFSETQ. The CDR3 sequence is CASSAEQGLTFSGANVLTF. CDR3 DNA: TGCGCCAGCAGCGCCGAACAGGGGCTGACCTTCTCTGGGGCCAACGTCCTGACTTTC.

This clone was counted between two and nine times. This chain joins TRBV5-1 and TRBJ2-3, with 12 bases aligning to TRBD2. Germline V CDR1 and CDR2: SGHRS, YFSETQ. The CDR3 has 16 residues. Germline trimming cut 1 base from V and 2 bases from J; bases unmatched to any gene: 2. CDR3 amino acids: CASSLLAGGTTDTQYF. CDR3 DNA sequence: TGCGCCAGCAGCTTGCTAGCGGGAGGGACCACAGATACGCAGTATTTT.

The rearrangement uses TRBV19 and TRBJ1-1; 10 bases fit TRBD1. CDR1 and CDR2 from the germline V gene are LNHDA and SQIVND (reference sequence). The CDR3 runs to 17 residues. Trimming removed 4 bases from V and 1 base from J; junction bases left unmatched: 9. The DNA of the CDR3 is TGTGCCAGTAGTACCCAGCGACAGGGGGCTACGAACACTGAAGCTTTCTTT. Its translation is CASSTQRQGATNTEAFF. Filled out from reference TRBV19 and TRBJ1-1, the complete variable domain reads DGGITQSPKYLFRKEGQNVTLSCEQNLNHDAMYWYRQDPGQGLRLIYYSQIVNDFQKGDIAEGYSVSREKKESFPLTVTSAQKNPTAFYLCASSTQRQGATNTEAFFGQGTRLTVV.

This clone was detected a few times. The genes are TRBV7-9 and TRBJ2-1; 9 nucleotides line up with TRBD2. V shed 2 bases, J shed 8 bases, and the junction held 7 bases outside the gene matches. The CDR3 is 15 residues long. Germline loops: CDR1 SEHNR, CDR2 FQNEAQ (reference sequence). CDR3 DNA: TGTGCCAGCAGCTTACCTAGCGGGATCGGCGATGAGCAGTTCTTC. This sequence encodes CASSLPSGIGDEQFF.

V is TRBV25-1 and J is TRBJ2-7; 10 positions match TRBD2. CDR1 is MGHDK, CDR2 SYGVNS, per germline. This CDR3 spans 14 amino acids. Trimming cost V 4 bases and J 1 base; bases outside gene matches: 1. The CDR3 loop is CASSGTSGSYEQYF. The CDR3, as DNA: TGTGCCAGCAGTGGGACTAGCGGATCCTACGAGCAGTACTTC.